This T cell receptor (beta chain) stems from a study of blood T cell repertoires in COVID-19. Whole-study context: The United States, Italy and Spain supplied acute and convalescent COVID-19 samples. PBMCs, B-cell-depleted T cells, or T cells provided the cDNA or gDNA that made up the material.

Seattle researchers signed up patients amid active infection and tracked them longitudinally. This CDR3 is 13 amino acids long. Trimming stripped 6 bases from V and 3 bases from J, with 12 bases between. Germline CDR1 LNHDA, CDR2 SQIVND (reference sequence). Profiled with immunoSEQ multiplex PCR; TCRdb holds only in-frame clones, not every one. This table has 150,000 or so clones, more than 75% appearing once. The sequence was collected from a woman aged 70 to 79 with COVID-19, enrolled during active disease. The chain recombines TRBV19 with TRBJ2-7; D uncertain. Sequenced input: peripheral blood. The CDR3 sequence: CASSHLGSYEQYF. As DNA, the CDR3 is TGTGCCAGTAGCCATCTAGGAAGCTACGAGCAGTACTTC. Looking up the rest from reference TRBV19 and TRBJ2-7 gives the full variable domain: DGGITQSPKYLFRKEGQNVTLSCEQNLNHDAMYWYRQDPGQGLRLIYYSQIVNDFQKGDIAEGYSVSREKKESFPLTVTSAQKNPTAFYLCASSHLGSYEQYFGPGTRLTVT.